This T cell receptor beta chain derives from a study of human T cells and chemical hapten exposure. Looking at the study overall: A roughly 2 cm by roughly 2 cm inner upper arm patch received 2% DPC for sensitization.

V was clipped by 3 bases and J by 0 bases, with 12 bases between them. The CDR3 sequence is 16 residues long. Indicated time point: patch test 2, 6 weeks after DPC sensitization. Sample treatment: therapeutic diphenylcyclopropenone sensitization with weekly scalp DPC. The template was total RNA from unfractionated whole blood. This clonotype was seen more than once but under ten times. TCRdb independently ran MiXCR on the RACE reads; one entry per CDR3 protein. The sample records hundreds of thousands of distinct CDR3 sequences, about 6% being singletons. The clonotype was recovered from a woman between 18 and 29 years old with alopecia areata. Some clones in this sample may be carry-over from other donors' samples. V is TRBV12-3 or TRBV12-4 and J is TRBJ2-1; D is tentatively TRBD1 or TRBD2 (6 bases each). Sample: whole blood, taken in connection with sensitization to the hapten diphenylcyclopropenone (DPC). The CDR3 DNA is TGTGCCAGCAGTTTTGCGGGACACAGCTCCTACAATGAGCAGTTCTTC. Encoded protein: CASSFAGHSSYNEQFF.